The present TCR beta chain was sequenced within a study of blood T cell repertoires in COVID-19. Study information: Sites in the United States, Italy and Spain provided acute and convalescent COVID-19 samples.

Method: immunoSEQ multiplex PCR; TCRdb's copy keeps in-frame clones and lacks some. This sample has about 190,000 clones, with roughly 80% found just once. All enrollees were about 18 to 100 years old and from about 24 US areas. Germline CDR1 is SGHRS and CDR2 is YFSETQ. The V gene lost 4 bases and the J gene lost 4 bases, with 20 bases spanning the gap. This CDR3 comprises 17 residues. The TCR originated in a woman aged 25-40 years who had recovered from COVID-19. The material sequenced was PBMCs or T cells enriched from blood (not recorded which). The V and J genes are TRBV5-1 and TRBJ2-2, with a possible D match to TRBD1 (6 bases). The CDR3 DNA reads TGCGCCAGCAGCGGATGGACAGCTCTTTCGTCCACCGGGGAGCTGTTTTTT. As protein: CASSGWTALSSTGELFF.